This TCR beta chain was captured in a study of cytomegalovirus exposure and HLA in healthy donors. Study-wide results and caveats: The authors listed 150 to 200 TCR beta chains as cytomegalovirus-associated. Specificity for CMV antigens was confirmed in vitro for a few of the CMV-associated chains.

Donors came from a validation cohort of about 110 subjects, distinct from the first 666-subject cohort. CDR3 length: 16 residues. Unmatched junction bases numbered 13, after V lost 4 bases and J lost 6 bases. Germline-derived CDR1 and CDR2 are MDHEN and SYDVKM. Generated by immunoSEQ multiplex PCR, the TCRdb table keeps only in-frame clones and is missing some. The sample holds about 130,000 clones, 85% to 90% seen once. On this clone: Its antigen is unknown.

The sample taken for sequencing was PBMCs. The TCR originated in a woman aged 30 to 39 in good health and CMV-seropositive. The chain carries TRBV28 and TRBJ1-2; TRBD1 matches at 8 bases. The CDR3: CASSSPQGARIHGYTF. The CDR3 DNA reads TGTGCCAGCAGTTCCCCCCAGGGGGCCCGCATACATGGCTACACCTTC.